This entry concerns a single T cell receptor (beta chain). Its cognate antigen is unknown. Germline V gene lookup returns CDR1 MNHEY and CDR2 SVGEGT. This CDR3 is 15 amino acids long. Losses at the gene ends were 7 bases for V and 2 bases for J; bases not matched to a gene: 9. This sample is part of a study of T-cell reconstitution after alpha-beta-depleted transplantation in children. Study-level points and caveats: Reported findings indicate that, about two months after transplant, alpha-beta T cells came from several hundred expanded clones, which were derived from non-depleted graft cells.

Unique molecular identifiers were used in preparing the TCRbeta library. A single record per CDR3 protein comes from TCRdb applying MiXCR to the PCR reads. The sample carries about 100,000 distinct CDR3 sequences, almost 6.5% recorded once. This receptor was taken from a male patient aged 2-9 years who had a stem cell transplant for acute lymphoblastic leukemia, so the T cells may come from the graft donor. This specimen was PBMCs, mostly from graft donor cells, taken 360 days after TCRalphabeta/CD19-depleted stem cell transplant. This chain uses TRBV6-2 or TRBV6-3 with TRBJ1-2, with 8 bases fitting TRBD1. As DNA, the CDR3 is TGTGCCAGCACCATCGACAGGGGTGAGAACTATGGCTACACCTTC. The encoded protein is CASTIDRGENYGYTF.